The source of this T cell receptor (beta chain) is a study of patients and donors after allogeneic stem cell transplantation. This clonotype was detected only a few times. Per germline, CDR1 DFQATT and CDR2 SNEGSKA (reference sequence). The CDR3 runs to 12 residues. V lost 2 bases, J lost 2 bases, and 5 bases lay in between. MiXCR, applied by TCRdb to the RT-PCR reads, yields one record per CDR3 protein. The sample consists of more than 150,000 distinct CDR3 sequences, 24% of them appearing once. The sample comprised blood, either unsorted or a sorted T cell fraction (not recorded which). The rearrangement uses TRBV20-1 and TRBJ2-3; no firm D call. The TCR comes from a human donor who was either an allogeneic HSCT recipient or a stem cell or donor lymphocyte infusion donor (not recorded which). It is not recorded whose cells these are; they may come from a transplant donor. The CDR3 sequence is CSARPNTDTQYF. CDR3 DNA sequence: TGCAGTGCTAGACCAAACACAGATACGCAGTATTTT.